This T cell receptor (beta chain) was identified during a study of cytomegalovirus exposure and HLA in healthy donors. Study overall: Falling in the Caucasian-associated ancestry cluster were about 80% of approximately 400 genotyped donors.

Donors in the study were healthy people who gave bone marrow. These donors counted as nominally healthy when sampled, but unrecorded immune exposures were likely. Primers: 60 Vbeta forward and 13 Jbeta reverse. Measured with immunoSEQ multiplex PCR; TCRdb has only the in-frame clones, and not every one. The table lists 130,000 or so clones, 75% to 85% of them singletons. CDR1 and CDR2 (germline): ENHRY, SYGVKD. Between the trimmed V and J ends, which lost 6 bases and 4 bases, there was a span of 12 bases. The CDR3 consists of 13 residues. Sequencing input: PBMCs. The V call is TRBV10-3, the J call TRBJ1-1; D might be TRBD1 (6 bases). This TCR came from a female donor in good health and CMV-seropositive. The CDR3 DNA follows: TGTGCCATCAGACGGGACACGGGCACTGAAGCTTTCTTT. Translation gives CAIRRDTGTEAFF.